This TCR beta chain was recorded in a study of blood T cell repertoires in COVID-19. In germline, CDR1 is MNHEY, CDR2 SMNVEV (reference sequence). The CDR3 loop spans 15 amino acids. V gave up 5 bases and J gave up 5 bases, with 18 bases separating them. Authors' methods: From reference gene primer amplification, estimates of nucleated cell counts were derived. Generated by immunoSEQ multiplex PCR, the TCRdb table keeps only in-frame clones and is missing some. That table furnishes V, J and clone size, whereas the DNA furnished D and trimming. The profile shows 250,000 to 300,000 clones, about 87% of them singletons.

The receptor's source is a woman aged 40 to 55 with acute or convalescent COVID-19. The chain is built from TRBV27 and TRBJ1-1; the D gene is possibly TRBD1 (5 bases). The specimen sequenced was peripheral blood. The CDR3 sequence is CASSPLGGERTEAFF. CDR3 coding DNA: TGTGCCAGCAGTCCCCTCGGGGGGGAGAGGACTGAAGCTTTCTTT.